This T cell receptor beta chain comes out of a study of cytomegalovirus exposure and HLA in healthy donors. About the study: Early released data had about 85 million unique TCRs, all coming from HLA-typed donors. Study results and caveats: According to an earlier analysis, most TCR beta V segments yielded productive rearrangements about 90% or about 30% of the time. Sequences of the TCR beta chain were said to predict the HLA-A and HLA-B alleles of most subjects accurately.

This clone was picked up a small number of times. Antigen specificity is unknown. Primers included in the PCR were 60 Vbeta and 13 Jbeta primers. In the study's own analysis: A later analysis tallied tens of millions of unique TCR beta chains, 8.5 million to 11 million of them shared. TCRdb's table, derived via immunoSEQ multiplex PCR, lists solely in-frame clones and lacks some. That table is the source of V, J and clone size, and D and trimming were worked out from the DNA. Of under 150,000 clones listed, 8.5% to 10% are singletons. The receptor was isolated from a young man in good health and CMV-seronegative. The sequenced material came from PBMCs.

DNA of the CDR3: TGCGCCAGCAGCCAAGTCCTGCCGGGACTAGCGGGAGCAAATACGCAGTATTTT. Its translation is CASSQVLPGLAGANTQYF. This chain links TRBV4-1 with TRBJ2-3; 14 positions agree with TRBD2. V lost 1 base to trimming and J lost 7 bases; unmatched junction nucleotides: 10. CDR1 and CDR2 from the germline V gene are MGHRA and YSYEKL. The CDR3 is made up of 18 amino acids.